A single sample gave rise to the 18 T cell receptor beta chains below, sequenced in a study of cytomegalovirus exposure and HLA in healthy donors. PCR involved 60 Vbeta and 13 Jbeta primers. TCRdb's copy holds only in-frame clones and misses some; the assay was immunoSEQ multiplex PCR. The sample carries about 190,000 clones, over 9.5% recorded once. Sequencing was carried out using PBMCs. These receptors were collected from a man aged 50-60 years in good health and CMV-seropositive.

The V call is TRBV11-3, the J call TRBJ2-7, with TRBD2 matching 13 bases. Germline V CDR1 and CDR2: SGHNT, YENEEA. This CDR3 region has 16 residues. V dropped 5 bases and J dropped 0; count of bases not matched to a gene: 4. For the CDR3, the DNA is TGTGCCAGCAGCGTAGGACTAGCGGGGGTCTCCTACGAGCAGTACTTC. This translates into CASSVGLAGVSYEQYF.

The chain links TRBV19 to TRBJ2-1, with TRBD2 as a possible D gene (6 bases). Looked up from germline, CDR1 is LNHDA and CDR2 is SQIVND (reference sequence). The CDR3 is 15 amino acids. The V gene lost 4 bases and the J gene lost 4 bases, with 14 bases spanning the gap. The CDR3 here is CASSRSTSAYNEQFF. Written as DNA, the CDR3 is TGTGCCAGTAGTAGGTCGACTAGTGCATACAATGAGCAGTTCTTC.

This clone occurred a few times. The V gene is TRBV5-4, the J gene TRBJ2-6; 8 bases line up with TRBD1. The V gene's germline CDR1 is SGHNT and CDR2 YYREEE (reference sequence). V gave up 5 bases and J gave up 0 bases; unmatched junction bases: 4. CDR3 length: 16 amino acids. The DNA of the CDR3 is TGTGCCAGCAGGGGGACAGGTCTCTCTGGGGCCAACGTCCTGACTTTC. As protein: CASRGTGLSGANVLTF.

This clone was observed a few times. The chain recombines TRBV19 with TRBJ1-4; perhaps TRBD1 as D (6 bases). The V gene's germline CDR1 is LNHDA and CDR2 SQIVND (reference sequence). Between the trimmed V and J ends, which lost 3 bases and 8 bases, there was a span of 10 bases. This CDR3 comprises 13 residues. CDR3 nucleotides: TGTGCCAGTAGTATGAACAGGGAGGAAAAACTGTTTTTT. Translating it yields CASSMNREEKLFF.

The genes are TRBV4-1 and TRBJ1-2; 7 bases fit TRBD1. Looked up from germline, CDR1 is MGHRA and CDR2 is YSYEKL. There are 15 residues in the CDR3. With 4 bases clipped from V and 10 bases from J, the junction kept 15 bases outside the gene matches. Written as DNA, the CDR3 is TGCGCCAGCAGCCCCGGACCGGGACAGTCTATAGACTACACCTTC. Encoded protein: CASSPGPGQSIDYTF.

This clone has only a few counts. The chain couples TRBV18 to TRBJ1-6; 7 nucleotides match TRBD1. The CDR3 contains 15 residues. Germline V gives CDR1 KGHSH, CDR2 LQKENI. V gave up 2 bases and J gave up 10 bases; unmatched junction bases: 8. In nucleotides, the CDR3 is TGTGCCAGCTCACCAAGCCAGGGGGTCCCCTCACCCCTCCACTTT. Residues: CASSPSQGVPSPLHF.

There are a few counts of this clone. This chain uses TRBV19 with TRBJ2-5; a weak D match, TRBD1 (6 bases). With 4 bases removed from V and 5 bases from J, the gap between germline ends came to 14 bases. Germline V lookup: CDR1 LNHDA, CDR2 SQIVND (reference sequence). This CDR3 contains 14 residues. The CDR3 DNA reads as TGTGCCAGTAGTACAGGGACACTTCGGGAGACCCAGTACTTC. This codes for CASSTGTLRETQYF. Full variable domain (missing parts from reference TRBV19 and TRBJ2-5): DGGITQSPKYLFRKEGQNVTLSCEQNLNHDAMYWYRQDPGQGLRLIYYSQIVNDFQKGDIAEGYSVSREKKESFPLTVTSAQKNPTAFYLCASSTGTLRETQYFGPGTRLLVL.

This clone appeared a few times. V and J are TRBV5-6 and TRBJ1-1; TRBD1 might be the D (5 bases). From germline, CDR1 is SGHDT and CDR2 YYEEEE. The CDR3 has 15 amino acids. The V end was cut by 0 bases, the J end by 2 bases, with 11 bases between. The CDR3 sequence: CASSLGAGSNTEAFF. The DNA for the CDR3 is TGTGCCAGCAGCTTGGGGGCAGGGTCAAACACTGAAGCTTTCTTT.

The sample holds a few counts of this clone. The rearrangement links TRBV28 to TRBJ2-2, with 8 bases that match TRBD2. The CDR3 totals 16 residues. The V gene end was trimmed by 6 bases and the J gene end by 8 bases; junction bases not matched to a gene: 14. Per the germline V gene, CDR1 is MDHEN and CDR2 is SYDVKM. The CDR3 region is CASRLRRGVAGGELFF. In DNA form, the CDR3 reads TGTGCCAGCAGGCTCCGGCGGGGAGTAGCGGGGGGGGAGCTGTTTTTT.

V and J are TRBV27 and TRBJ2-3, with a tentative D call TRBD1 (5 bases). The CDR3 is 14 residues long. V dropped 5 bases and J dropped 2 bases, with 11 bases sitting between them. Germline V gives CDR1 MNHEY, CDR2 SMNVEV (reference sequence). The CDR3 reads CASSNQGFTDTQYF. In nucleotides, the CDR3 is TGTGCCAGCAGTAATCAGGGCTTCACAGATACGCAGTATTTT.

The rearrangement joins TRBV27 to TRBJ1-1, with unresolved D. This CDR3 is 16 amino acids long. Trimming took 0 bases from V and 0 from J, leaving 11 bases between them. Germline CDR1 is MNHEY and CDR2 is SMNVEV (reference sequence). CDR3 amino acids: CASSLSDRDMNTEAFF. CDR3 nucleotide sequence: TGTGCCAGCAGTTTATCAGATAGAGACATGAACACTGAAGCTTTCTTT.

Only a few counts were recorded for this clone. The chain couples TRBV19 to TRBJ1-6; 7 bases align to TRBD1. Germline values: CDR1 LNHDA, CDR2 SQIVND (reference sequence). This CDR3 spans 14 amino acids. The junction had 3 bases not matched to a gene; V was cut back by 3 bases and J by 7 bases. In nucleotides, the CDR3 is TGTGCCAGTAGTATTAAGACAGGGAATTCACCCCTCCACTTT. As protein: CASSIKTGNSPLHF.

This clone turned up a few times. The gene calls are TRBV4-1 and TRBJ2-7, with TRBD2 matching over 8 bases. This CDR3 comprises 16 residues. V shed 0 bases, J shed 0 bases, and the junction held 4 bases outside the gene matches. Germline CDR1 reads MGHRA; CDR2 reads YSYEKL. The CDR3 reads CASSQDPRGGSYEQYF. In nucleotides, the CDR3 is TGCGCCAGCAGCCAAGATCCCCGGGGGGGCTCCTACGAGCAGTACTTC.

The chain is built from TRBV4-1 and TRBJ2-3, with 8 bases fitting TRBD2. Per germline, CDR1 MGHRA and CDR2 YSYEKL. J was trimmed by 3 bases and V by 5 bases; bases with no gene match: 7. This CDR3 comprises 15 residues. The CDR3 spells CASSSGTRGTDTQYF. CDR3 in DNA: TGCGCCAGCAGCTCCGGGACTAGAGGGACAGATACGCAGTATTTT.

This clone was seen more than once but under ten times. CDR3 sequence (DNA): TGTGCCAGCAGTTTAAAACTGGGACTAGCTAGCACAGATACGCAGTATTTT. This sequence encodes CASSLKLGLASTDTQYF. The chain carries TRBV27 and TRBJ2-3; TRBD2 agrees at 9 bases. CDR3 length equals 17 residues. Germline V gene sequence: CDR1 MNHEY, CDR2 SMNVEV (reference sequence). Trimming cost V 2 bases and J 0 bases; bases outside gene matches: 6.

This clone was counted between two and nine times. The rearrangement uses TRBV7-6 and TRBJ1-1, with TRBD1 as a possible D gene (6 bases). Germline V gene data show CDR1 as SGHVS and CDR2 as FNYEAQ. The CDR3 runs to 11 residues. Deletions cut 5 bases from V and 11 bases from J, with 12 bases between. Here the CDR3 reads CASSRQGLAFF. As DNA, the CDR3 is TGTGCCAGCAGCCGTCAGGGGTTGGCTTTCTTT.

This chain uses TRBV5-4 with TRBJ2-3; tentative D call: TRBD2 (5 bases). Germline CDR1 and CDR2: SGHNT and YYREEE (reference sequence). The length of the CDR3 is 13 residues. V was pared by 1 base and J by 2 bases, with 5 bases between. Written as DNA, the CDR3 is TGTGCCAGCAGCTTGCGGGACACAGATACGCAGTATTTT. Its protein product is CASSLRDTDTQYF.

This clone came up a few times. V gene TRBV4-3 combines with J gene TRBJ1-1, with a possible D match to TRBD1 (5 bases). The CDR3 sequence is 13 residues long. The germline V and J ends were trimmed by 4 bases and 3 bases, with 9 bases remaining between them. Germline CDR1 is LGHNA and CDR2 is YSLEER. The CDR3 spells CASSPSRDTEAFF. CDR3 in DNA: TGCGCCAGCAGCCCAAGCAGGGACACTGAAGCTTTCTTT.